This T cell receptor (beta chain) was captured by sequencing in a study of blood T cell repertoires in COVID-19. Across the whole study: Samples representing acute and convalescent COVID-19 were sourced from the United States, Italy and Spain. From T cells, B-cell-depleted T cells, or PBMCs came the material, which was cDNA or gDNA.

As processed by the authors: Reference gene primer amplification gave nucleated cell count estimates. Some clones are missing from TCRdb's copy, which holds only in-frame ones; the method was immunoSEQ multiplex PCR. Clone size and the V and J calls come from that table; the DNA yielded D and trimming. The sample has 80,000 to 90,000 clones, approximately 86% seen once. Germline V CDR1 and CDR2: LNHDA, SQIVND (reference sequence). The V end was cut by 4 bases, the J end by 7 bases, with 13 bases between. The CDR3 runs 14 residues. This chain connects TRBV19 to TRBJ2-2; D is perhaps TRBD1 (6 bases). The sequenced sample consisted of peripheral blood. The source of this sequence is a man in his forties with acute or convalescent COVID-19. The CDR3 region has the DNA TGTGCCAGTAGTACGCAACAGGGTATCGGGGAGCTGTTTTTT. Translation: CASSTQQGIGELFF.